This TCR beta chain was recorded in a study of T cell repertoires in cytomegalovirus infection (dated by TCRdb to the late 2010s). Some background on the complete study: Alongside well-studied HLA-B-restricted epitopes, the peptide stimulations were aimed at recently identified HLA-C-restricted CMV epitopes, whose presentation resists viral immunomodulation. Donor HLA type was relevant to the analysis, because carriage of CMV infection together with the matching HLA type was indicated by public TCR beta signatures. Summary of the overall study and its limitations: In both this cohort and an independent cohort of over 350 donors, the cumulative frequency of public TCR beta family members distinguished carriers of CMV infection plus the relevant HLA type. The ex vivo response was dominated by HLA-C-restricted CMV-specific TCR beta clonotypes, which also provided the single most frequent clonotype in two of eight donors.

According to the study, the label for this sample's treatment or condition signals: in vitro stimulation with specific CMV peptide epitopes to enrich CMV-specific T cells. The instrument was an Illumina HiSeq 1500. The public reads were run again by TCRdb, first through fastp at Q25 and then through MiXCR, and only productive beta chains were kept. Entries that share a CDR3 protein sequence are merged under the most common genes and DNA. This sample has approximately 300,000 distinct CDR3 sequences in its table, and just under 30% of those were observed once. Together, the top ten hold around 19% of the sample. This clonotype has more than one count but fewer than ten. Its recognized antigen is unknown. Qualities for individual bases were not recorded, and no much larger clone is one base off. V loses 5 bases, J loses 5 bases, and the germline ends lie 18 bases apart. The CDR3 covers 16 residues, taking in both the cysteine and the phenylalanine. Only CDR3 DNA remains: 48 bases, in frame from the first base. CDR1 and CDR2 are read off the germline V gene as SGHTA and FQGNSA.

This sequence was found in a human donor in good health (CMV status not recorded). Some clones in this sample may be carry-over from other donors' samples. Sequenced here: cultured PBMCs, sampled from culture after CMV antigen stimulation. The rearrangement combines TRBV7-2 with TRBJ2-2; the D gene is perhaps TRBD2, on 6 matching bases. At the DNA level, the sequence is TGTGCCAGCAGCCCCAGTCTACTTGGGGGGACCGGGGAGCTGTTTTTT. Its translation reads: CASSPSLLGGTGELFF.